The following is a T cell receptor (beta chain) sequence with its context. Its antigen is undetermined. The data stem from a study of cytomegalovirus exposure and HLA in healthy donors. Across the whole study: The 90 to 150 validation repertoires used the same platform as the 650 to 800 first-cohort repertoires, a later analysis reported.

The germline V and J ends were trimmed by 4 bases and 2 bases, with 13 bases remaining between them. The CDR3 is 15 amino acids. Germline V gene lookup returns CDR1 ENHRY and CDR2 SYGVKD. Produced via immunoSEQ multiplex PCR; TCRdb's table is partial and in-frame only. The sample has some 270,000 clones; 80% to 90% are singletons. Findings and caveats of the study: Under in vitro conditions, a few CMV-associated chains were confirmed as specific for CMV antigens. Subsequent analysis of the approximately 120 validation repertoires found a tendency for first-cohort TCR clusters to co-occur. Among TCR beta chains, those listed as cytomegalovirus-associated numbered more than 150.

This clonotype was sampled from a woman in her late teens or twenties in good health and CMV-seronegative. Sequenced: PBMCs. The chain joins TRBV10-3 to TRBJ2-3, with D tentatively TRBD2 (6 bases). The CDR3 nucleotides are TGTGCCATCAGTGCGCTGGGACTTAACACAGATACGCAGTATTTT. This codes for CAISALGLNTDTQYF.